This T cell receptor (beta chain) was identified during a study of chemoradiotherapy in HPV16-positive cancers. General observations from the study: Functional assays defining HPV-specific T cells used only a couple of HPV16-positive patients. Non-HPV-specific T cells did not expand in tumors during treatment, whereas candidate HPV-specific clones and E7-related motifs did.

This clone is a singleton in its sample. Its antigen is currently unknown. Here immunoSEQ multiplex PCR was the method, and the copy in TCRdb shows in-frame clones only, minus some. There are about 660 clones in the sample; roughly nine tenths occur only once, and 4.6% lies in the top ten. Over chemoradiotherapy, repertoires were sampled more than once. CDR3 length: 16 residues. Trimming at V came to 1 base and at J to 1 base, leaving 3 bases not matched to a gene. Germline V gene lookup returns CDR1 LNHDA and CDR2 SQIVND (reference sequence). Sequencing was performed on tumor tissue, taken from a patient who underwent chemoradiotherapy. This clonotype was obtained from a human donor with HPV-associated anogenital cancer. This chain joins TRBV19 and TRBJ2-5, with 10 bases identical to TRBD1. This CDR3 is CASSIGTGGVQETQYF. The CDR3 nucleotides read TGTGCCAGTAGTATAGGGACAGGGGGGGTCCAAGAGACCCAGTACTTC.